Below are 18 T cell receptor beta chains sequenced from a single sample in a study of PD-1 blockade in classical Hodgkin lymphoma. Time point noted: newly diagnosed, previously untreated cHL patient sample. By magnetic negative selection, CD4+ T cells were purified from thawed PBMCs. The assay was immunoSEQ multiplex PCR, and TCRdb's table has in-frame clones only and misses some. The data show under 35,000 clones, with more than 80% seen just once and about 0.38% held by the top ten. Source material: CD4+ T cells from blood. Receptors were obtained from a human donor with classical Hodgkin lymphoma.

On this clone itself: Germline and junction disagree at one end, which may indicate a read error. The J gene is TRBJ2-2, the V gene TRBV7-6, with a weak D call TRBD2 (6 bases). This CDR3 region has 14 residues. The germline V gene encodes CDR1 SGHVS and CDR2 FNYEAQ. CDR3 sequence (DNA): TGTGCCAGCAGCCTAGCGACGAACACCGGGGAGCTGTTTTTT. Protein sequence: CASSLATNTGELFF.

The V and J genes are TRBV28 and TRBJ1-2; no reliable D call. The CDR3 has 10 amino acids. V lost 8 bases to trimming and J lost 6 bases, with 7 bases between them. Germline V gene sequence: CDR1 MDHEN, CDR2 SYDVKM. CDR3: CASATDGYTF. CDR3 nucleotides: TGTGCCAGCGCCACCGATGGCTACACCTTC.

The V call is TRBV28, the J call TRBJ1-1; D call uncertain. Deletions cut 6 bases from V and 1 base from J, with 3 bases between. There are 11 residues in the CDR3. The germline V gene encodes CDR1 MDHEN and CDR2 SYDVKM. The CDR3 is CASSSNTEAFF. As DNA, the CDR3 is TGTGCCAGCAGCTCGAACACTGAAGCTTTCTTT.

V is TRBV6-5 and J is TRBJ2-7; 9 nucleotides line up with TRBD1. CDR3 size: 14 residues. CDR1 MNHEY and CDR2 SVGAGI come from the germline V gene. The J segment lost 5 bases and the V segment lost 7 bases, leaving 9 bases of the junction unmatched. CDR3 sequence reads: CASTKQGAGNEQYF. The CDR3 coding sequence is TGTGCCAGCACCAAACAGGGGGCTGGGAACGAGCAGTACTTC.

This chain uses TRBV6-5 with TRBJ1-3; 7 bases are a match to TRBD1. Germline lookup yields CDR1 MNHEY and CDR2 SVGAGI. The length of the CDR3 is 15 residues. Losses at the gene ends were 8 bases for V and 0 bases for J; bases not matched to a gene: 7. Written as DNA, the CDR3 is TGTGCCAGCGCCCTGGGACAGTTCTCTGGAAACACCATATATTTT. Translation: CASALGQFSGNTIYF.

The V and J genes are TRBV4-1 and TRBJ1-1, with D uncertain. Per germline, CDR1 MGHRA and CDR2 YSYEKL. CDR3 length: 16 amino acids. The V end lost 2 bases, the J end lost 1 base, and 14 bases lay between the germline ends. The CDR3 is CASSQSVIQPNTEAFF. In DNA form, the CDR3 reads TGCGCCAGCAGCCAATCCGTTATACAACCGAACACTGAAGCTTTCTTT.

The rearrangement joins TRBV6-1 to TRBJ2-5; the match to TRBD2 covers 9 bases. Per the germline V gene, CDR1 is MNHNS and CDR2 is SASEGT. The CDR3 consists of 15 residues. The V and J ends lost 3 bases and 2 bases, in that order; junction bases with no gene match: 4. This chain's CDR3 is CASSDSTSGQETQYF. The CDR3 coding sequence is TGTGCCAGCAGTGATTCGACTAGCGGTCAAGAGACCCAGTACTTC.

The genes are TRBV10-3 and TRBJ1-1, with 7 bases aligning to TRBD1. The CDR3 has 13 amino acids. The ends lost 10 bases at V and 0 bases at J; junction bases unmatched: 5. In germline, CDR1 is ENHRY, CDR2 SYGVKD. CDR3 loop: CASTGEMNTEAFF. The CDR3 nucleotides read TGTGCCAGCACAGGGGAGATGAACACTGAAGCTTTCTTT.

This clone was counted between two and nine times. CDR3 region: CASGSGQGGNQPQHF. In nucleotides, the CDR3 is TGTGCCAGTGGATCAGGACAGGGTGGCAATCAGCCCCAGCATTTT. V usage is TRBV7-9 and J usage is TRBJ1-5; 8 bases line up with TRBD1. Trimming cost V 9 bases and J 2 bases; bases outside gene matches: 9. This CDR3 comprises 15 residues. Germline values: CDR1 SEHNR, CDR2 FQNEAQ (reference sequence).

This clone was seen once. The V and J genes are TRBV6-5 and TRBJ2-5; 9 bases line up with TRBD1. The CDR3 sequence is 14 residues long. The germline V gene encodes CDR1 MNHEY and CDR2 SVGAGI. V lost 7 bases and J lost 3; bases outside the gene matches: 6. CDR3 sequence (DNA): TGTGCCAGCAACCCGAGGACAGGGGAAGAGACCCAGTACTTC. It specifies CASNPRTGEETQYF.

The chain recombines TRBV29-1 with TRBJ2-7, with 14 bases that match TRBD2. CDR3 length: 14 amino acids. Germline CDR1 is SQVTM and CDR2 is ANQGSEA. J lost 6 bases, V lost 1 base, and 2 bases had no gene match. The CDR3 DNA reads as TGCAGCGTTGAAGTTGGACTAGCGGGAGGCGAGCAGTACTTC. The encoded protein is CSVEVGLAGGEQYF.

This clone occurred once. V is TRBV7-2 and J is TRBJ2-3, with 9 bases that match TRBD2. Per germline, CDR1 SGHTA and CDR2 FQGNSA. This CDR3 comprises 16 residues. The J segment lost 0 bases and the V segment lost 3 bases, leaving 4 bases of the junction unmatched. This CDR3 reads CASSLSLAGSTDTQYF. CDR3 DNA sequence: TGTGCCAGCAGCTTGTCCCTAGCGGGAAGCACAGATACGCAGTATTTT.

This clone was seen a handful of times. The chain carries TRBV9 and TRBJ2-4; possibly TRBD1 for D (5 bases). Trimming took 4 bases from V and 8 from J, leaving 16 bases between them. The CDR3 is 14 amino acids. CDR1 SGDLS and CDR2 YYNGEE come from the germline V gene. The CDR3 here is CASSSDISGYIQYF. The CDR3 coding sequence is TGTGCCAGCAGCTCGGACATTTCTGGCTACATTCAGTACTTC. Drawing the rest from reference TRBV9 and TRBJ2-4, the complete variable domain is DSGVTQTPKHLITATGQRVTLRCSPRSGDLSVYWYQQSLDQGLQFLIQYYNGEERAKGNILERFSAQQFPDLHSELNLSSLELGDSALYFCASSSDISGYIQYFGAGTRLSVL.

The chain has TRBV21-1 and TRBJ2-7; the table calls TRBD2, which could not be checked here. TRBV21-1 is listed as a pseudogene. The CDR3 consists of 12 residues. The CDR3 protein is CASSSVVYEQYF. CDR3 DNA sequence: TGTGCCAGCAGCAGCGTCGTTTACGAGCAGTACTTC.

This CDR3 reads CSVQEQPTGELFF. The CDR3 bases are TGCAGCGTCCAAGAACAACCCACCGGGGAGCTGTTTTTT. The V call is TRBV29-1, the J call TRBJ2-2; D remains ambiguous. CDR3 length: 13 residues. The germline V and J ends were trimmed by 6 bases and 4 bases, with 12 bases remaining between them. Germline-derived CDR1 and CDR2 are SQVTM and ANQGSEA.

In its sample, this clone was seen a few times. CDR3 in amino acids: CASTDSGPYNEQFF. For the CDR3, the DNA is TGTGCCAGCACTGATAGCGGTCCCTACAATGAGCAGTTCTTC. The chain couples TRBV6-1 to TRBJ2-1; perhaps TRBD2 as D (6 bases). The CDR3 contains 14 residues. V lost 7 bases and J 2 bases, leaving 12 bases between the germline ends. Germline V gene data show CDR1 as MNHNS and CDR2 as SASEGT.

V is TRBV28 and J is TRBJ2-7, with TRBD2 matching over 7 bases. Germline V gene data show CDR1 as MDHEN and CDR2 as SYDVKM. This CDR3 contains 13 residues. The J segment lost 3 bases and the V segment lost 2 bases, leaving 1 base of the junction unmatched. CDR3: CASSLGRDYEQYF. As DNA, the CDR3 is TGTGCCAGCAGTTTAGGGAGGGACTACGAGCAGTACTTC.

V and J are TRBV29-1 and TRBJ1-1; D is unclear. CDR3 size: 11 residues. Germline V CDR1 and CDR2: SQVTM, ANQGSEA. V shed 4 bases and J shed 5 bases, with 8 bases lying between them. CDR3: CSVAMGTEAFF. DNA for the CDR3: TGCAGCGTTGCCATGGGGACTGAAGCTTTCTTT.